This TCR beta chain derives from a study of blood T cell repertoires in COVID-19. Study-wide context: Samples came from the United States, Italy and Spain, spanning acute and convalescent COVID-19. Sample material is recorded as cDNA or gDNA derived from T cells, B-cell-depleted T cells, or PBMCs.

Methods used by the authors: The authors estimated nucleated cell counts from reference gene primer amplification. Here immunoSEQ multiplex PCR was the method, and the copy in TCRdb shows in-frame clones only, minus some. V, J and clone size derive from that table, while D and trimming were established from the DNA sequence. The sample shows 200,000 to 300,000 clones, approximately 80% of them seen only once. Germline CDR1 and CDR2: LNHDA and SQIVND (reference sequence). CDR3 length equals 14 residues. V trimming: 3 bases; J trimming: 4 bases; junction bases outside the gene matches: 5. This TCR came from a man aged 80 or over with acute or convalescent COVID-19. This chain uses TRBV19 with TRBJ2-7, with 8 nucleotides matching TRBD1. The source material was peripheral blood. This CDR3 is CASSIRGRRYEQYF. The CDR3 DNA follows: TGTGCCAGTAGTATCAGGGGGCGCAGGTACGAGCAGTACTTC.